Below, one TCR beta chain is given with its context. Its antigen is unidentified. The data were obtained in a study of beta chain features in type 1 diabetes. Study-level background: Sorted cells from all samples, numbering approximately 110,000,000, were examined. Study results and limitations: The question left open here concerned HLA type influencing TCRB rearrangement.

Sequenced material consisted of expressed TCRB transcripts (all of the isolated RNA was reverse transcribed). The assay was immunoSEQ multiplex PCR, and TCRdb's table has in-frame clones only and misses some. The sample shows roughly 450,000 clones, around 10% of them seen only once. CDR1 is SEHNR and CDR2 is FQNEAQ in the germline V gene (reference sequence). The CDR3 is 17 amino acids. V was pared by 1 base and J by 9 bases, with 14 bases of the junction left unmatched. The V and J genes are TRBV7-9 and TRBJ2-4; 8 bases are a match to TRBD2. This receptor was identified in a woman aged 18-35 years in good health. The specimen sequenced was naive CD4+ T cells from blood. CDR3 nucleotides: TGTGCCAGCAGCTTAGGCGCCGGGACTAGTGGGTTTGGCATTCAGTACTTC. Translated, it gives CASSLGAGTSGFGIQYF.